One sample yielded the 24 T cell receptor beta chains listed below, sequenced in a study of blood T cell repertoires in COVID-19. Data came from immunoSEQ multiplex PCR; TCRdb stores just in-frame clones and leaves some out. The data hold about 310,000 clones, with approximately 88% observed a single time. Specimen: PBMCs or T cells enriched from blood (not recorded which). The receptors stem from a man aged 60-69 years who had recovered from COVID-19.

The rearrangement joins TRBV5-1 to TRBJ1-5; tentative D call: TRBD1 (6 bases). Deletions cut 0 bases from V and 6 bases from J, with 10 bases between. This CDR3 is 14 amino acids long. The germline V gene has CDR1 SGHRS and CDR2 YFSETQ. In DNA form, the CDR3 reads TGCGCCAGCAGCTTGGACAGGGAGGGTCAGCCCCAGCATTTT. It yields the protein CASSLDREGQPQHF.

The rearrangement uses TRBV7-3 and TRBJ1-1; possible D gene TRBD1, 5 bases. The germline V gene encodes CDR1 SGHTA and CDR2 FQGTGA. The V end lost 5 bases, the J end lost 4 bases, and 14 bases lay between the germline ends. The CDR3 extends over 14 amino acids. The CDR3 nucleotides read TGTGCCAGCAGCGCTGACAGTACGGGCACTGAAGCTTTCTTT. This translates into CASSADSTGTEAFF.

This chain connects TRBV28 to TRBJ1-2; 8 positions agree with TRBD1. After removal of 6 bases from V and 2 bases from J, the junction contained 5 bases not matched to a gene. Per germline, CDR1 MDHEN and CDR2 SYDVKM. The CDR3 totals 14 residues. The CDR3 DNA follows: TGTGCCAGCAGGGCGACAGGGGAAAACTATGGCTACACCTTC. This codes for CASRATGENYGYTF.

The chain carries TRBV24-1 and TRBJ1-1, with TRBD1 matching 8 bases. Per the germline V gene, CDR1 is KGHDR and CDR2 is SFDVKD. V was clipped by 3 bases and J by 6 bases; unmatched bases: 8. There are 15 residues in the CDR3. CDR3 DNA sequence: TGTGCCACCAGTGATCGGACAGGGTTAGAGTCTGAAGCTTTCTTT. This translates into CATSDRTGLESEAFF.

The chain joins TRBV20-1 to TRBJ2-1; D gene unclear. The CDR3 has 12 amino acids. Germline values: CDR1 DFQATT, CDR2 SNEGSKA (reference sequence). Between the trimmed V and J ends, which lost 3 bases and 6 bases, there was a span of 9 bases. As DNA, the CDR3 is TGCAGTGCTAGTATCAGTCGCAATGAGCAGTTCTTC. Translation gives CSASISRNEQFF.

This clone appeared a single time. The CDR3 here is CASSLLGGQGNTEAFF. In nucleotides, the CDR3 is TGTGCCAGCAGCTTATTGGGTGGGCAGGGAAACACTGAAGCTTTCTTT. The chain employs TRBV7-9 and TRBJ1-1, with a tentative D call TRBD1 (5 bases). V lost 2 bases to trimming and J lost 2 bases, with 15 bases between them. Germline lookup yields CDR1 SEHNR and CDR2 FQNEAQ (reference sequence). This CDR3 is built from 16 residues.

This chain links TRBV18 with TRBJ1-2; D ambiguous. Trimming stripped 3 bases from V and 8 bases from J, with 13 bases between. Germline CDR1 and CDR2: KGHSH and LQKENI. This CDR3 region has 13 residues. DNA for the CDR3: TGTGCCAGCTCACCGTTTGGGAGCCCCGGCTACACCTTC. Its protein product is CASSPFGSPGYTF.

The chain is built from TRBV6-5 and TRBJ2-3, with 9 bases fitting TRBD2. This CDR3 is 16 amino acids long. Germline V gene sequence: CDR1 MNHEY, CDR2 SVGAGI. V shed 0 bases, J shed 5 bases, and the junction held 6 bases outside the gene matches. CDR3 amino acids: CASSYSPVAGEDTQYF. The CDR3 DNA reads TGTGCCAGCAGTTACTCACCGGTAGCGGGAGAAGATACGCAGTATTTT.

This clone came up once. The rearrangement links TRBV5-4 to TRBJ2-7; 8 bases are a match to TRBD1. Germline CDR1 SGHNT, CDR2 YYREEE (reference sequence). The CDR3 consists of 14 residues. V was clipped by 4 bases and J by 0 bases; unmatched bases: 3. This CDR3 reads CASSRDRSSYEQYF. CDR3 nucleotides: TGTGCCAGCAGCCGGGACAGGAGCTCCTACGAGCAGTACTTC.

This chain uses TRBV3-1 (or the pseudogene TRBV3-2) with TRBJ1-5; the match to TRBD1 covers 8 bases. The CDR3 length is 16 residues. The V segment lost 1 base and the J segment 8 bases; nucleotides outside the gene matches: 10. The V gene's germline CDR1 is LGHDT and CDR2 YNNKEL (reference sequence). CDR3 sequence reads: CASSQGVGRGPEPQHF. The CDR3 nucleotides read TGTGCCAGCAGCCAAGGGGTGGGCAGGGGGCCCGAGCCCCAGCATTTT.

This clone was observed once. The chain uses TRBV5-4 and TRBJ2-2; TRBD2 matches at 7 bases. With V trimmed by 4 bases and J by 0 bases, 6 bases remained unmatched. The CDR3 is made up of 16 amino acids. Germline assignment: CDR1 SGHNT and CDR2 YYREEE (reference sequence). The CDR3 bases are TGTGCCAGCAGCCCCCCAAGCGGGACGAACACCGGGGAGCTGTTTTTT. Its protein product is CASSPPSGTNTGELFF.

The chain is built from TRBV5-1 and TRBJ2-5, with no clear D. In germline, CDR1 is SGHRS, CDR2 YFSETQ. This CDR3 is built from 14 residues. The V end lost 4 bases, the J end lost 4 bases, and 14 bases lay between the germline ends. The CDR3 nucleotides are TGCGCCAGCAGCCCCTTATTTGGCGGAGAGACCCAGTACTTC. The encoded protein is CASSPLFGGETQYF.

The V call is TRBV4-3, the J call TRBJ1-4, with D possibly TRBD1 on 5 matching bases. The germline gives CDR1 LGHNA, CDR2 YSLEER. This CDR3 is built from 14 residues. The germline V and J ends were trimmed by 1 base and 4 bases, with 7 bases remaining between them. CDR3 sequence reads: CASSQGQFNEKLFF. The CDR3 region has the DNA TGCGCCAGCAGCCAAGGACAGTTTAATGAAAAACTGTTTTTT.

The chain joins TRBV10-1 to TRBJ1-4, with a possible D match to TRBD1 (5 bases). CDR1 is WNHNN and CDR2 is SYGVQD in the germline V gene (reference sequence). Trimming shortened V by 2 bases and J by 8 bases, and 15 bases separated the two germline ends. CDR3 length: 15 residues. The CDR3 loop reads CASSETRDKREKLFF. In DNA, the CDR3 is TGCGCCAGCAGTGAGACCAGGGATAAAAGGGAAAAACTGTTTTTT.

The CDR3 nucleotides read TGTGCCAGCAGCTTAGTGGGTTCAACAGGCGGAAACACCATATATTTT. Translating gives CASSLVGSTGGNTIYF. The V and J genes are TRBV7-6 and TRBJ1-3; tentatively, D is TRBD1 (5 bases). CDR3 length: 16 residues. Trimming removed 1 base from V and 4 bases from J, with 14 bases in between. From germline, CDR1 is SGHVS and CDR2 FNYEAQ.

The chain is built from TRBV6-5 and TRBJ1-4, with TRBD1 matching 11 bases. Germline loops: CDR1 MNHEY, CDR2 SVGAGI. The CDR3 runs to 15 residues. With V trimmed by 2 bases and J by 7 bases, 3 bases remained unmatched. The CDR3 sequence: CASSYGQGAGEKLFF. The DNA of the CDR3 is TGTGCCAGCAGTTACGGACAGGGGGCGGGTGAAAAACTGTTTTTT.

This clone was observed a handful of times. The J gene is TRBJ2-2, the V gene TRBV7-9, with D hard to call. CDR1 is SEHNR and CDR2 is FQNEAQ in the germline V gene (reference sequence). Between the trimmed V and J ends, which lost 4 bases and 7 bases, there was a span of 7 bases. This CDR3 has 12 residues. CDR3 protein: CASSSESGELFF. The CDR3 nucleotides read TGTGCCAGCAGCTCGGAGAGCGGGGAGCTGTTTTTT.

V usage is TRBV25-1 and J usage is TRBJ2-2; a weak D match, TRBD1 (6 bases). The germline V and J ends were trimmed by 6 bases and 5 bases, with 7 bases remaining between them. The CDR3 is made up of 12 amino acids. Germline assignment: CDR1 MGHDK and CDR2 SYGVNS. CDR3 residues: CASRQGTGELFF. The DNA for the CDR3 is TGTGCCAGCAGACAGGGAACCGGGGAGCTGTTTTTT.

The rearrangement links TRBV5-1 to TRBJ2-3; the D is unclear. Per the germline V gene, CDR1 is SGHRS and CDR2 is YFSETQ. V was clipped by 0 bases and J by 0 bases, with 8 bases between them. CDR3 length: 15 amino acids. CDR3 region: CASSLVAYSTDTQYF. The CDR3 DNA reads TGCGCCAGCAGCTTGGTCGCGTACAGCACAGATACGCAGTATTTT.

This clone was seen a single time. V usage is TRBV11-1 and J usage is TRBJ2-3; 7 bases map to TRBD1. Germline V lookup: CDR1 SGHAT, CDR2 FQDESV (reference sequence). This CDR3 comprises 15 residues. The trim removed 5 bases at V and 1 base at J, leaving 6 bases unmatched. CDR3 in amino acids: CASSIRDSRTDTQYF. CDR3 in DNA: TGTGCCAGCAGCATCCGGGACAGCCGCACAGATACGCAGTATTTT.

The chain couples TRBV29-1 to TRBJ2-1; TRBD2 matches at 10 bases. V lost 6 bases, J lost 5 bases, and 7 bases stayed unmatched. The germline V gene has CDR1 SQVTM and CDR2 ANQGSEA. CDR3 length: 14 amino acids. CDR3 protein: CSVHGTSEDNEQFF. As DNA, the CDR3 is TGCAGCGTCCACGGGACTAGCGAAGACAATGAGCAGTTCTTC.

The chain recombines TRBV30 with TRBJ2-7; D perhaps matches TRBD1 (5 bases). The V end was cut by 2 bases, the J end by 1 base, with 9 bases between. The CDR3 spans 13 residues. CDR1 is GTSNPN, CDR2 SVGIG, per germline (reference sequence). CDR3 protein: CAWSTSGSYEQYF. CDR3 DNA sequence: TGTGCCTGGAGTACGTCAGGGTCCTACGAGCAGTACTTC. The entire variable domain, with the rest obtained from reference TRBV30 and TRBJ2-7, is as follows: SQTIHQWPATLVQPVGSPLSLECTVEGTSNPNLYWYRQAAGRGLQLLFYSVGIGQISSEVPQNLSASRPQDRQFILSSKKLLLSDSGFYLCAWSTSGSYEQYFGPGTRLTVT.

This clone was seen a few times. The chain employs TRBV11-2 and TRBJ2-7, with 8 nucleotides matching TRBD2. CDR3 length: 17 residues. V dropped 5 bases and J dropped 6; count of bases not matched to a gene: 18. CDR1 and CDR2 from the germline V gene are SGHAT and FQNNGV. The DNA for the CDR3 is TGTGCCAGCAGCCCTAGCCTGGGACTAGGGACCTCTAGCGAGCAGTACTTC. It specifies CASSPSLGLGTSSEQYF.

The V call is TRBV6-4, the J call TRBJ2-2; possible D gene TRBD1, 5 bases. This CDR3 comprises 13 residues. V lost 4 bases, J lost 4 bases, and 7 bases lay in between. In germline, CDR1 is MRHNA, CDR2 SNTAGT. The CDR3 DNA reads TGTGCCAGCAGTGGTACAGGCACCGGGGAGCTGTTTTTT. This encodes CASSGTGTGELFF.